This paragraph reports one TCR beta chain. The antigen is not known. Reverse transcribing all isolated RNA meant expressed TCRB transcripts were sequenced. Generated by immunoSEQ multiplex PCR, the TCRdb table keeps only in-frame clones and is missing some. Among some 200,000 clones listed, 16% were seen once. The data derive from a study of beta chain features in type 1 diabetes. Overall study: Patients and healthy donors were similar in age, gender and cell yields. Study outcomes and limitations: Moderate but significant shortening of TCRB CDR3s was recorded in all four CD4+ subsets from Type 1 diabetes patients.

Looked up from germline, CDR1 is SGHTA and CDR2 is FQGNSA. This CDR3 has 12 amino acids. Trimming removed 3 bases at V and 4 bases at J, with 5 bases between. The gene calls are TRBV7-2 and TRBJ2-3; no reliable D call. The receptor was isolated from a man aged 30 to 45 with type 1 diabetes. Sequenced sample: naive CD4+ T cells from blood. CDR3 in DNA: TGTGCCAGCAGCTTCAAAGCAGATACGCAGTATTTT. Translating gives CASSFKADTQYF. Full variable domain (rest looked up from reference TRBV7-2 and TRBJ2-3): GAGVSQSPSNKVTEKGKDVELRCDPISGHTALYWYRQSLGQGLEFLIYFQGNSAPDKSGLPSDRFSAERTGGSVSTLTIQRTQQEDSAVYLCASSFKADTQYFGPGTRLTVL.